This TCR beta chain was identified during a study of control samples from healthy donors and cancer patients. This CDR3 is 19 amino acids long. The V end was cut by 3 bases, the J end by 0 bases, with 23 bases between. CDR1 and CDR2 from the germline V gene are LGHDT and YNNKEL (reference sequence). Using immunoSEQ multiplex PCR, the repertoire was profiled, and TCRdb retains in-frame clones only, with some absent. The sample lists about 120,000 clones, 80% to 95% seen once, with around 0.52% in the top ten. This chain connects TRBV3-1 (or the pseudogene TRBV3-2) to TRBJ1-1, with a tentative D call TRBD1 (5 bases). This TCR came from a man aged 80 or over with head and neck cancer. The sample comprised PBMCs. The CDR3 is CASSHKWGIEKFLNTEAFF. Written as DNA, the CDR3 is TGTGCCAGCAGCCATAAGTGGGGGATTGAAAAATTTCTGAACACTGAAGCTTTCTTT.